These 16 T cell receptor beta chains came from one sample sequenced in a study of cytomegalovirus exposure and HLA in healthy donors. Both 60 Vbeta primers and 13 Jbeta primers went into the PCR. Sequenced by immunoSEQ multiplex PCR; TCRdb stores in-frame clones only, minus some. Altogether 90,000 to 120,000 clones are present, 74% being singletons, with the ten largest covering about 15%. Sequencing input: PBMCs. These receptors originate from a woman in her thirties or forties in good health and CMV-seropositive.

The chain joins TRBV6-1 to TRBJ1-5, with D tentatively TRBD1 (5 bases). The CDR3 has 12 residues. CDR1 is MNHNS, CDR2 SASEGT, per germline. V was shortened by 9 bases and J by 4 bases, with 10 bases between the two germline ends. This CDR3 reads CASLGLNQPQHF. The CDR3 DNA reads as TGTGCCAGTCTGGGGCTGAATCAGCCCCAGCATTTT.

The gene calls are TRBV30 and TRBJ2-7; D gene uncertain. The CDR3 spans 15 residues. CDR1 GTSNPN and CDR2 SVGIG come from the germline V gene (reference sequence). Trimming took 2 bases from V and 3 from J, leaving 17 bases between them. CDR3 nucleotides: TGTGCCTGGAGTACCCCCGGAGAAAGAGGCTACGAGCAGTACTTC. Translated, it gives CAWSTPGERGYEQYF.

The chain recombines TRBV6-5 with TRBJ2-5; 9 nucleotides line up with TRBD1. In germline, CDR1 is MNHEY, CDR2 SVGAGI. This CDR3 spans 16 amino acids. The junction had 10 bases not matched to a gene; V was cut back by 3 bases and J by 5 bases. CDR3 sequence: CASSYVFGQGWETQYF. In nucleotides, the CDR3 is TGTGCCAGCAGTTATGTATTCGGACAGGGGTGGGAGACCCAGTACTTC.

The DNA for the CDR3 is TGTGCCAGTAGTATAGCGCTAAATCAGCCCCAGCATTTT. It translates to CASSIALNQPQHF. V is TRBV19 and J is TRBJ1-5; D is undetermined. This CDR3 is 13 amino acids long. Germline V gene sequence: CDR1 LNHDA, CDR2 SQIVND (reference sequence). V was clipped by 1 base and J by 4 bases, with 5 bases between them.

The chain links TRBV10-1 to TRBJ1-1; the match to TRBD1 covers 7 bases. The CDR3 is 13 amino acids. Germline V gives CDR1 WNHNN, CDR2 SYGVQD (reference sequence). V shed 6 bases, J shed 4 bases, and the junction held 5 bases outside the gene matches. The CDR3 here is CASSHNRGTEAFF. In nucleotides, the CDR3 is TGCGCCAGCAGCCACAACAGGGGCACTGAAGCTTTCTTT.

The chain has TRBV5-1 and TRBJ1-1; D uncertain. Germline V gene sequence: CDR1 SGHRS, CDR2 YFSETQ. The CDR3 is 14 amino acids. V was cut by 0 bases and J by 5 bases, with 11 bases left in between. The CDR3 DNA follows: TGCGCCAGCAGCTTGGGGAGGCCGGGGACTGAAGCTTTCTTT. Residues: CASSLGRPGTEAFF.

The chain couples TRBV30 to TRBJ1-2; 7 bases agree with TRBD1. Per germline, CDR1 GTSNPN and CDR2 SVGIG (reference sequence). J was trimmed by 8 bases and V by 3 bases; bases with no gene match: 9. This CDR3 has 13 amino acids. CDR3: CAWSRQGGDGYTF. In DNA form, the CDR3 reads TGTGCCTGGAGCCGACAGGGAGGAGACGGCTACACCTTC.

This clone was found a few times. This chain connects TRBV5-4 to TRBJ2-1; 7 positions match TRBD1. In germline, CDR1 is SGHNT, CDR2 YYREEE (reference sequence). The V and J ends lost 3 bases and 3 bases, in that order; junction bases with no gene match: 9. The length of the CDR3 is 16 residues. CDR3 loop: CASSSDRTGYYNEQFF. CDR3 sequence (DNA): TGTGCCAGCAGCTCCGATAGGACAGGATACTACAATGAGCAGTTCTTC. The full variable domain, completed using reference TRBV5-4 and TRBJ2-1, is ETGVTQSPTHLIKTRGQQVTLRCSSQSGHNTVSWYQQALGQGPQFIFQYYREEENGRGNFPPRFSGLQFPNYSSELNVNALELDDSALYLCASSSDRTGYYNEQFFGPGTRLTVL.

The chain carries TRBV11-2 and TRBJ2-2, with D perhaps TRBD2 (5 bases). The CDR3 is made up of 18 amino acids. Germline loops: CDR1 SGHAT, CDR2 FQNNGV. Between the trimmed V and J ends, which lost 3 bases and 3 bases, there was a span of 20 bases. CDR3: CASSFLMGRREDTGELFF. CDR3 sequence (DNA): TGTGCCAGCAGCTTTCTAATGGGGAGAAGAGAGGACACCGGGGAGCTGTTTTTT.

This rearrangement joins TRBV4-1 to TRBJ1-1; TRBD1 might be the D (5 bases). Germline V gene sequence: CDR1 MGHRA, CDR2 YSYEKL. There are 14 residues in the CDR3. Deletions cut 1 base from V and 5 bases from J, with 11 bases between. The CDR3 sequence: CASSQASGRTEAFF. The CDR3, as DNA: TGCGCCAGCAGCCAAGCATCAGGGCGGACTGAAGCTTTCTTT.

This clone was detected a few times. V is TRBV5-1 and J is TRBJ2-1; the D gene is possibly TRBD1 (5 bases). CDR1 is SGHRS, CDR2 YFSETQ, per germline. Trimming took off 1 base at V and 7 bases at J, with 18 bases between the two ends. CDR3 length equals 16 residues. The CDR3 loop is CASSLQGDRVGNEQFF. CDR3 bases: TGCGCCAGCAGCTTGCAAGGGGATCGGGTTGGGAATGAGCAGTTCTTC.

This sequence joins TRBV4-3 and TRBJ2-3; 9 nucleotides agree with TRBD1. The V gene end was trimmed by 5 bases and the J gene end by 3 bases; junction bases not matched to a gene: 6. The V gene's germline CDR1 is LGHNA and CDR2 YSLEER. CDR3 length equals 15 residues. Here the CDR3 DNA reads TGCGCCAGCAGCTCCGGGACAGGGTTTACAGATACGCAGTATTTT. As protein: CASSSGTGFTDTQYF.

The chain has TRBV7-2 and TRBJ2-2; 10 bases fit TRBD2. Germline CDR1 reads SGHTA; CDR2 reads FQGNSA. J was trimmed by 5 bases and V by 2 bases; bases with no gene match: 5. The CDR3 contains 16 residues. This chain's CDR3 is CASSLIAGGETGELFF. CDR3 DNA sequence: TGTGCCAGCAGCTTAATAGCGGGGGGTGAAACCGGGGAGCTGTTTTTT.

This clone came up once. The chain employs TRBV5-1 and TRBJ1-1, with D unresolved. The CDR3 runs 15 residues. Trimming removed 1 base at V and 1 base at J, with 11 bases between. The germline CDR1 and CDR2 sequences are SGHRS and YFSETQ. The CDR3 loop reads CASSLTVTKNTEAFF. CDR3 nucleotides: TGCGCCAGCAGCTTGACAGTAACCAAGAACACTGAAGCTTTCTTT. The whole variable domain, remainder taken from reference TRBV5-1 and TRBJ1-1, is KAGVTQTPRYLIKTRGQQVTLSCSPISGHRSVSWYQQTPGQGLQFLFEYFSETQRNKGNFPGRFSGRQFSNSRSEMNVSTLELGDSALYLCASSLTVTKNTEAFFGQGTRLTVV.

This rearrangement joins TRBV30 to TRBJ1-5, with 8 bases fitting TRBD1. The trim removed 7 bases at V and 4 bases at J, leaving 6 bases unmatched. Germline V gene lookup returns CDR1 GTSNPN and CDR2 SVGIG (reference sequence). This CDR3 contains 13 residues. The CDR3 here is CALGQGQNQPQHF. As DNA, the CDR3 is TGTGCCTTAGGACAGGGACAAAATCAGCCCCAGCATTTT.

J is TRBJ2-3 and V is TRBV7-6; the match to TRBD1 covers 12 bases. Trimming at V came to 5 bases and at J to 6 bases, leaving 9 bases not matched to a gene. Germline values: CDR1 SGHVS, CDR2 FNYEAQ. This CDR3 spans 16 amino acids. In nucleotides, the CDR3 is TGTGCCAGCAGCCCCCGCCCGGGACAGGGGGCCGATACGCAGTATTTT. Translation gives CASSPRPGQGADTQYF.